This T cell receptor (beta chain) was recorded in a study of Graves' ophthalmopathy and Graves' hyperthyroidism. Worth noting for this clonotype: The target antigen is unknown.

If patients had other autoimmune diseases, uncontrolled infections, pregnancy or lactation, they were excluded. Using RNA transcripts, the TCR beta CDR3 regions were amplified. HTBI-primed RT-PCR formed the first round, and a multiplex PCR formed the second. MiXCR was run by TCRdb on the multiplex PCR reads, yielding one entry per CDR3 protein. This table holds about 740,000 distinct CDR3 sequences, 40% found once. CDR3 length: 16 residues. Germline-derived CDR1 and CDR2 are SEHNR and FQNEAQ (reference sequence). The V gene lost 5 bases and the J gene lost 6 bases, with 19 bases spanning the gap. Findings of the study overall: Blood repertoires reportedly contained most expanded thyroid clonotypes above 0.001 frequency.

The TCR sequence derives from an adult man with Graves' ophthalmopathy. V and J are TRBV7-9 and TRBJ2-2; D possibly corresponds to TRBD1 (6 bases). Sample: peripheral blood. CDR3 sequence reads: CASSRLKGDGAGELFF. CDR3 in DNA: TGTGCCAGCAGCCGACTGAAGGGGGATGGAGCCGGGGAGCTGTTTTTT.